Below, one TCR beta chain is given with its context. The antigen is unknown. These data originate in a study of OX40 agonist ivuxolimab in advanced cancers. Study information: Eligibility rules accepted prior anti-PD-1, anti-PD-L1 or anti-CTLA-4 therapy, and around 40% had some. Study-wide results and caveats: Expanded clones were, on average, more numerous among CD8+ T cells than CD4+. Expanded peripheral T cell antigen specificity was not determined. Individuals who were partial responders at 0.1-3.0 mg/kg had clonal expansion that ranked among the lowest.

Looked up from germline, CDR1 is SGHRS and CDR2 is YFSETQ. Trimming took off 4 bases at V and 10 bases at J, with 15 bases between the two ends. This CDR3 is 14 amino acids long. TCRdb's table, derived via immunoSEQ multiplex PCR, lists solely in-frame clones and lacks some. The sample consists of 39,000 or so clones, more than 75% of them appearing once. This sample comprised CD4+ or CD8+ T cells sorted from blood, obtained in a trial of the OX40 agonist ivuxolimab. This receptor was identified in an adult with an advanced solid tumor such as melanoma, head and neck, liver or kidney cancer. The chain links TRBV5-1 to TRBJ1-6; TRBD1 is a possible D gene (6 bases). The CDR3 bases are TGCGCCAGCAGCCCGGGACAAGTAGAATCACCCCTCCACTTT. Translation gives CASSPGQVESPLHF. The full variable domain, its missing parts supplied by reference TRBV5-1 and TRBJ1-6, is KAGVTQTPRYLIKTRGQQVTLSCSPISGHRSVSWYQQTPGQGLQFLFEYFSETQRNKGNFPGRFSGRQFSNSRSEMNVSTLELGDSALYLCASSPGQVESPLHFGNGTRLTVT.